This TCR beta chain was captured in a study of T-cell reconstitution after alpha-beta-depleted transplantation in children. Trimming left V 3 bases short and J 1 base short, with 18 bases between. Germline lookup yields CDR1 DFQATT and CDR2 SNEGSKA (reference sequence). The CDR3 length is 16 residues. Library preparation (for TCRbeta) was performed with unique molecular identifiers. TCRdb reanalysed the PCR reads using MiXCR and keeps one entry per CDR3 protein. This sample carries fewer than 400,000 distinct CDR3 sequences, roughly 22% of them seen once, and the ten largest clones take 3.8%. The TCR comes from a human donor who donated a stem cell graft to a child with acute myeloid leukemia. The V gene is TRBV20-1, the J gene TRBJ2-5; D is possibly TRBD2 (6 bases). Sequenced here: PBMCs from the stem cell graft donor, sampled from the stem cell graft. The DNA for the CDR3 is TGCAGTGCTAGTTTTCGTGGAGGGGTGATCCAAGAGACCCAGTACTTC. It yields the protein CSASFRGGVIQETQYF.